These 26 T cell receptor beta chains were all obtained from the same sample, sequenced in a study of OX40 agonist ivuxolimab in advanced cancers. Data came from immunoSEQ multiplex PCR; TCRdb stores just in-frame clones and leaves some out. The repertoire holds approximately 86,000 clones, 92% seen once, with roughly 1.1% in the top ten. The material sequenced was CD4+ or CD8+ T cells sorted from blood, taken in a trial of the OX40 agonist ivuxolimab. All receptors derive from an adult with an advanced solid tumor such as melanoma, head and neck, liver or kidney cancer.

The genes are TRBV6-1 and TRBJ1-2; no firm D call. V was shortened by 6 bases and J by 4 bases, with 12 bases between the two germline ends. This CDR3 has 13 residues. CDR1 and CDR2 from the germline V gene are MNHNS and SASEGT. The CDR3: CASSERESYGYTF. In DNA, the CDR3 is TGTGCCAGCAGCGAGAGAGAATCCTATGGCTACACCTTC.

V and J are TRBV28 and TRBJ1-2; D gene unclear. Germline V gene lookup returns CDR1 MDHEN and CDR2 SYDVKM. The germline V and J ends were trimmed by 10 bases and 1 base, with 10 bases remaining between them. This CDR3 comprises 12 residues. In nucleotides, the CDR3 is TGTGCCACCAACGAATATAACTATGGCTACACCTTC. Protein product: CATNEYNYGYTF.

V is TRBV2 and J is TRBJ2-7, with D unresolved. V was pared by 3 bases and J by 2 bases, with 11 bases between. Germline V gene sequence: CDR1 SNHLY, CDR2 FYNNEI. There are 14 residues in the CDR3. CDR3 in amino acids: CASSDGPGPYEQYF. CDR3 coding DNA: TGTGCCAGCAGTGACGGGCCAGGCCCCTACGAGCAGTACTTC.

The chain joins TRBV28 to TRBJ2-3, with D maybe TRBD2 (5 bases). Looked up from germline, CDR1 is MDHEN and CDR2 is SYDVKM. This CDR3 has 13 amino acids. Trimming took off 8 bases at V and 4 bases at J, with 13 bases between the two ends. CDR3 residues: CASGWTVPDTQYF. The CDR3 region has the DNA TGTGCCAGCGGGTGGACTGTACCAGATACGCAGTATTTT.

The chain carries TRBV5-1 and TRBJ2-1; the D is unclear. Trimming removed 3 bases from V and 5 bases from J, with 9 bases in between. The germline V gene has CDR1 SGHRS and CDR2 YFSETQ. The length of the CDR3 is 13 residues. This CDR3 reads CASSWQPDNEQFF. CDR3 nucleotides: TGCGCCAGCAGCTGGCAGCCGGACAATGAGCAGTTCTTC.

The rearrangement joins TRBV5-1 to TRBJ1-1; D possibly corresponds to TRBD1 (6 bases). The V and J ends lost 4 bases and 0 bases respectively, with 16 bases between them. From germline, CDR1 is SGHRS and CDR2 YFSETQ. The CDR3 sequence is 16 residues long. The CDR3 spells CASSPGTPVLNTEAFF. In nucleotides, the CDR3 is TGCGCCAGCAGCCCGGGGACACCAGTACTGAACACTGAAGCTTTCTTT.

The rearrangement joins TRBV27 to TRBJ2-2, with D unresolved. Germline CDR1 reads MNHEY; CDR2 reads SMNVEV (reference sequence). The CDR3 sequence is 15 residues long. Trimming removed 0 bases from V and 0 bases from J, with 5 bases in between. The CDR3 loop reads CASSLSWANTGELFF. In nucleotides, the CDR3 is TGTGCCAGCAGTTTATCGTGGGCGAACACCGGGGAGCTGTTTTTT.

This rearrangement joins TRBV28 to TRBJ1-4; no definite D call. Looked up from germline, CDR1 is MDHEN and CDR2 is SYDVKM. This CDR3 contains 15 residues. The ends were cut back, 3 bases at V and 7 bases at J, with 15 bases in the middle. The CDR3 region is CASSFGGQRGEKLFF. The CDR3 DNA sequence: TGTGCCAGCAGTTTTGGAGGGCAGCGAGGTGAAAAACTGTTTTTT.

This chain joins TRBV19 and TRBJ1-2; D gene uncertain. CDR3 length: 13 residues. Trimming left V 9 bases short and J 1 base short, with 12 bases between. From germline, CDR1 is LNHDA and CDR2 SQIVND (reference sequence). The CDR3 is CASAPDFNYGYTF. DNA for the CDR3: TGTGCCAGCGCTCCGGATTTTAACTATGGCTACACCTTC.

V usage is TRBV7-9 and J usage is TRBJ2-4; D ambiguous. Germline V lookup: CDR1 SEHNR, CDR2 FQNEAQ (reference sequence). There are 13 residues in the CDR3. V lost 5 bases to trimming and J lost 6 bases, with 11 bases between them. The CDR3 sequence: CASSPLSANIQYF. CDR3 DNA sequence: TGTGCCAGCAGCCCCCTCTCGGCAAACATTCAGTACTTC.

The rearrangement uses TRBV28 and TRBJ2-3; D may be TRBD2 (6 bases). The V gene lost 1 base and the J gene lost 1 base, with 18 bases spanning the gap. There are 18 residues in the CDR3. Germline assignment: CDR1 MDHEN and CDR2 SYDVKM. The CDR3 here is CASSLSYLGWRGTDTQYF. For the CDR3, the DNA is TGTGCCAGCAGTTTATCGTACCTAGGATGGAGGGGCACAGATACGCAGTATTTT.

On this clone: Other DNA variants within this sample encode the same CDR3. This chain joins TRBV29-1 and TRBJ2-2; 7 positions agree with TRBD2. The length of the CDR3 is 14 residues. The V gene's germline CDR1 is SQVTM and CDR2 ANQGSEA. The V gene end was trimmed by 3 bases and the J gene end by 2 bases; junction bases not matched to a gene: 3. CDR3 sequence reads: CSVEGGSNTGELFF. CDR3 coding DNA: TGCAGCGTTGAGGGCGGGAGTAACACCGGGGAGCTGTTTTTT.

The J gene is TRBJ2-3, the V gene TRBV27; D might be TRBD2 (7 bases). Trimming removed 6 bases from V and 3 bases from J, with 16 bases in between. Per the germline V gene, CDR1 is MNHEY and CDR2 is SMNVEV (reference sequence). The CDR3 runs to 15 residues. As DNA, the CDR3 is TGTGCCAGCAGAATACAGGGAGGGAGAACAGATACGCAGTATTTT. Its protein product is CASRIQGGRTDTQYF.

V is TRBV7-2 and J is TRBJ2-7; D possibly corresponds to TRBD1 (5 bases). The CDR3 length is 14 residues. CDR1 and CDR2 from the germline V gene are SGHTA and FQGNSA. Trimming removed 0 bases from V and 4 bases from J, with 10 bases in between. CDR3 region: CASSLAGRAYEQYF. In DNA, the CDR3 is TGTGCCAGCAGCTTAGCGGGCAGGGCGTACGAGCAGTACTTC.

The rearrangement links TRBV11-2 to TRBJ2-7; 9 nucleotides agree with TRBD2. This CDR3 contains 16 residues. V shed 0 bases, J shed 2 bases, and the junction held 5 bases outside the gene matches. Germline V gives CDR1 SGHAT, CDR2 FQNNGV. The CDR3, as DNA: TGTGCCAGCAGCTTAGATAGACTAGCGGCGACCTACGAGCAGTACTTC. Protein: CASSLDRLAATYEQYF.

The sample holds one count of this clone. The V gene is TRBV27, the J gene TRBJ1-2; 9 bases match TRBD1. Trimming at V came to 6 bases and at J to 0 bases, leaving 8 bases not matched to a gene. CDR1 and CDR2 from the germline V gene are MNHEY and SMNVEV (reference sequence). The CDR3 loop spans 16 amino acids. The CDR3 protein is CASSRGQGTTNYGYTF. DNA of the CDR3: TGTGCCAGCAGCCGAGGACAGGGGACGACTAACTATGGCTACACCTTC.

This clone was counted once. The V call is TRBV11-2, the J call TRBJ2-3; D gene uncertain. There are 15 residues in the CDR3. Trimming stripped 1 base from V and 0 bases from J, with 8 bases between. Germline CDR1 reads SGHAT; CDR2 reads FQNNGV. CDR3 bases: TGTGCCAGCAGCTTAGTTTCAGCTAGCACAGATACGCAGTATTTT. It yields the protein CASSLVSASTDTQYF.

By sample fraction, this clone is medium-sized (0.01 to 0.1%). In the same sample, other DNA sequences code for this CDR3. The chain joins TRBV30 to TRBJ2-2; 9 positions agree with TRBD2. The junction had 7 bases not matched to a gene; V was cut back by 0 bases and J by 5 bases. CDR3 size: 16 residues. Per the germline V gene, CDR1 is GTSNPN and CDR2 is SVGIG (reference sequence). As DNA, the CDR3 is TGTGCCTGGAGTGTACGCGGGAGGGCCGGGACCGGGGAGCTGTTTTTT. It specifies CAWSVRGRAGTGELFF.

The chain has TRBV6-6 and TRBJ2-7; TRBD1 agrees at 10 bases. There are 14 residues in the CDR3. CDR1 MNHNY and CDR2 SVGAGI come from the germline V gene (reference sequence). V was pared by 6 bases and J by 3 bases, with 5 bases of the junction left unmatched. In DNA form, the CDR3 reads TGTGCCAGCAGGAGGGGGACAGGGGACTACGAGCAGTACTTC. Translated, it gives CASRRGTGDYEQYF.

This clone was counted a single time. The V gene is TRBV19, the J gene TRBJ2-7, with 7 bases matching TRBD1. The V gene's germline CDR1 is LNHDA and CDR2 SQIVND (reference sequence). After removal of 1 base from V and 1 base from J, the junction contained 4 bases not matched to a gene. The CDR3 sequence is 15 residues long. CDR3 sequence (DNA): TGTGCCAGTAGTATAGTAGGGGGCTCTTCCTACGAGCAGTACTTC. It is translated as CASSIVGGSSYEQYF.

The chain recombines TRBV19 with TRBJ2-5, with unresolved D. The germline V and J ends were trimmed by 3 bases and 0 bases, with 8 bases remaining between them. This CDR3 is built from 14 residues. The V gene's germline CDR1 is LNHDA and CDR2 SQIVND (reference sequence). The CDR3 is CASSMFGHQETQYF. CDR3 in DNA: TGTGCCAGTAGTATGTTTGGCCACCAAGAGACCCAGTACTTC. The whole variable domain, filled in from reference TRBV19 and TRBJ2-5, reads DGGITQSPKYLFRKEGQNVTLSCEQNLNHDAMYWYRQDPGQGLRLIYYSQIVNDFQKGDIAEGYSVSREKKESFPLTVTSAQKNPTAFYLCASSMFGHQETQYFGPGTRLLVL.

V gene TRBV15 combines with J gene TRBJ2-1, with 10 bases aligning to TRBD2. Trimming cost V 1 base and J 6 bases; bases outside gene matches: 9. The CDR3 totals 17 residues. Germline V CDR1 and CDR2: LNHNV, YYDKDF (reference sequence). The CDR3 sequence is CATSRGLAGIYGNEQFF. The CDR3 DNA is TGTGCCACCAGCAGAGGACTAGCGGGCATATACGGCAATGAGCAGTTCTTC.

V usage is TRBV30 and J usage is TRBJ2-4, with 10 bases aligning to TRBD2. In germline, CDR1 is GTSNPN, CDR2 SVGIG (reference sequence). This CDR3 spans 15 amino acids. J gave up 2 bases and V 7 bases, and 8 bases lay outside the gene matches. Written as DNA, the CDR3 is TGTGCCTTTACAATAGCGGGAGGCACCAAAAACATTCAGTACTTC. Translating gives CAFTIAGGTKNIQYF.

The V call is TRBV18, the J call TRBJ2-7; possible D gene TRBD1, 5 bases. The V gene lost 1 base and the J gene lost 5 bases, with 6 bases spanning the gap. This CDR3 is 12 amino acids long. From germline, CDR1 is KGHSH and CDR2 LQKENI. CDR3 sequence (DNA): TGTGCCAGCTCACCACGCAGGGACGAGCAGTACTTC. Its translation is CASSPRRDEQYF. The full variable domain, in which reference TRBV18 and TRBJ2-7 provide the parts outside the CDR3, is NAGVMQNPRHLVRRRGQEARLRCSPMKGHSHVYWYRQLPEEGLKFMVYLQKENIIDESGMPKERFSAEFPKEGPSILRIQQVVRGDSAAYFCASSPRRDEQYFGPGTRLTVT.

The J gene is TRBJ2-2, the V gene TRBV9; D not resolved. Trimming left V 6 bases short and J 2 bases short, with 5 bases between. CDR1 is SGDLS, CDR2 YYNGEE, per germline. This CDR3 is built from 12 residues. The CDR3 reads CASMGNTGELFF. CDR3 sequence (DNA): TGTGCCAGCATGGGAAACACCGGGGAGCTGTTTTTT. Together with reference TRBV9 and TRBJ2-2, the CDR3 gives the full variable domain: DSGVTQTPKHLITATGQRVTLRCSPRSGDLSVYWYQQSLDQGLQFLIQYYNGEERAKGNILERFSAQQFPDLHSELNLSSLELGDSALYFCASMGNTGELFFGEGSRLTVL.

This chain uses TRBV18 with TRBJ2-6; D remains unclear. The CDR3 is 14 residues long. V gave up 3 bases and J gave up 0 bases, with 3 bases separating them. Looked up from germline, CDR1 is KGHSH and CDR2 is LQKENI. The CDR3 sequence is CASSPPSGANVLTF. CDR3 in DNA: TGTGCCAGCTCACCCCCCTCTGGGGCCAACGTCCTGACTTTC.